Listed below are T cell receptor beta chains from one sample, sequenced in a study of human T cells and chemical hapten exposure. From the RACE reads, TCRdb called clonotypes with MiXCR, one entry per CDR3 protein. The sample carries approximately 49,000 distinct CDR3 sequences, approximately 9.1% recorded once. The specimen was whole blood, collected in connection with sensitization to the hapten diphenylcyclopropenone (DPC). The receptor source for this set is a woman aged 45-59 years with alopecia areata. Some clones in this sample may be carry-over from other donors' samples. The CDR3 runs from the conserved cysteine through the conserved F or W. The D gene is left open where the match is weak. Size values are once, few and many counts, or a class for expanded clones, and some rows have none.

V gene	clone size	D gene	J gene	CDR3 protein	CDR3 DNA
TRBV20-1	medium-sized	-	TRBJ2-1	CSARDLAPYNEQFF	TGCAGTGCTAGAGATCTCGCCCCATACAATGAGCAGTTCTTC
TRBV28	many	TRBD1	TRBJ1-5	CASRGGGSGQPQHF	TGTGCCAGCAGGGGAGGGGGCAGCGGGCAGCCCCAGCATTTT
TRBV9	few	TRBD2	TRBJ2-1	CASSLSGGSYNEQFF	TGTGCCAGCAGCCTTAGCGGGGGGTCCTACAATGAGCAGTTCTTC
TRBV12-3/TRBV12-4	many	TRBD1	TRBJ1-2	CASSPRQGPNYGYTF	TGTGCCAGCAGTCCCCGACAGGGGCCGAACTATGGCTACACCTTC
TRBV20-1	-	-	TRBJ1-3	CRQIQTTVVSVVSPGNTIYF	TGCAGGCAAATACAGACGACAGTTGTTTCAGTGGTATCTCCTGGAAACACCATATATTTT
TRBV20-1	few	TRBD1	TRBJ2-5	CSAENRGRGETQYF	TGCAGTGCTGAAAACAGGGGGCGAGGAGAGACCCAGTACTTC
TRBV6-6	many	TRBD1	TRBJ2-6	CASSYGSGQGAGANVLTF	TGTGCCAGCAGTTACGGGTCGGGACAGGGAGCTGGGGCCAACGTCCTGACTTTC
TRBV7-2	-	-	TRBJ2-7	CASSLMAVYEQYF	TGTGCCAGCAGCCTAATGGCAGTCTACGAGCAGTACTTC
TRBV18	few	-	TRBJ2-1	CASSPPPREQFF	TGTGCCAGCTCACCACCGCCTCGAGAGCAGTTCTTC
TRBV6-5	many	-	TRBJ2-2	CASRDWLRDSNTGELFF	TGTGCCAGCAGAGACTGGCTAAGGGACTCGAACACCGGGGAGCTGTTTTTT
TRBV7-2	many	TRBD1	TRBJ2-7	CASSLGQGNYEQYF	TGTGCCAGCAGCTTAGGACAGGGAAACTACGAGCAGTACTTC
TRBV28	few	TRBD1	TRBJ2-4	CASSSPGQGQNIQYF	TGTGCCAGCAGTTCGCCGGGACAGGGGCAAAACATTCAGTACTTC
TRBV29-1	many	TRBD2	TRBJ2-7	CSVVVTGGPDEQYF	TGCAGCGTTGTGGTAACGGGAGGGCCTGACGAGCAGTACTTC
TRBV29-1	many	TRBD1	TRBJ2-7	CSVQTGGGYEQYF	TGCAGCGTCCAGACAGGGGGAGGATACGAGCAGTACTTC
TRBV20-1	-	-	TRBJ2-3	CSASVIQGRTDTQYF	TGCAGTGCTAGTGTGATTCAGGGGAGAACAGATACGCAGTATTTT
TRBV20-1	medium-sized	-	TRBJ2-7	CSAETGSYEQYF	TGCAGTGCTGAGACAGGTTCCTACGAGCAGTACTTC
TRBV27	many	-	TRBJ2-3	CASSVSLPGGTDTQYF	TGTGCCAGCAGTGTTTCCCTCCCGGGGGGCACAGATACGCAGTATTTT
TRBV10-3	-	-	TRBJ1-2	CAISGGYLESYGYTF	TGTGCCATCAGTGGAGGTTACCTCGAGTCCTATGGCTACACCTTC
TRBV2	many	-	TRBJ1-1	CASSDGATRNTEAFF	TGTGCCAGCAGTGACGGTGCCACTCGAAACACTGAAGCTTTCTTT
TRBV29-1	many	-	TRBJ2-1	CSVEDPARGSYNEQFF	TGCAGCGTTGAAGATCCAGCCAGGGGCTCCTACAATGAGCAGTTCTTC
TRBV12-5	many	TRBD2	TRBJ2-1	CASGLGVGGVSEQFF	TGTGCTAGTGGTTTGGGCGTGGGAGGGGTAAGTGAGCAGTTCTTC
TRBV11-2	-	TRBD1	TRBJ2-1	CASSPRGQTHNEQFF	TGTGCCAGCAGCCCCCGGGGACAGACACACAATGAGCAGTTCTTC
TRBV20-1	many	-	TRBJ2-3	CSARDWEIGSSDTQYF	TGCAGTGCTAGAGATTGGGAAATAGGAAGTTCGGATACGCAGTATTTT
TRBV6-1	many	TRBD1	TRBJ1-5	CASRKLDRGQEPQHF	TGTGCCAGCAGGAAATTGGACAGGGGGCAGGAGCCCCAGCATTTT
TRBV25-1	many	TRBD1	TRBJ2-7	CASSASIGGQGSYEQYF	TGTGCCAGCAGTGCCTCGATAGGGGGACAGGGATCCTACGAGCAGTACTTC
TRBV7-2	many	TRBD1	TRBJ2-7	CASSLAPGTGAFYEQYF	TGTGCCAGCAGCCTAGCGCCCGGGACAGGGGCTTTCTACGAGCAGTACTTC
TRBV20-1	many	-	TRBJ2-7	CSAGADSTTYEQYF	TGCAGTGCTGGAGCTGACTCGACAACCTACGAGCAGTACTTC
TRBV6-2/TRBV6-3	many	-	TRBJ1-5	CASSYMDGNQPQHF	TGTGCCAGCAGTTATATGGACGGTAATCAGCCCCAGCATTTT
TRBV20-1	many	TRBD2	TRBJ2-2	CSARGTSGSTGELFF	TGCAGTGCTAGGGGGACTAGCGGCTCCACCGGGGAGCTGTTTTTT
TRBV18	-	-	TRBJ2-3	CASSPLDSRSTDTQYF	TGTGCCAGCTCACCACTTGACTCCCGCTCAACAGATACGCAGTATTTT
TRBV28	many	-	TRBJ2-3	CASRPTVFVTDTQYF	TGTGCCAGCAGACCGACAGTCTTCGTCACAGATACGCAGTATTTT
TRBV6-2/TRBV6-3	-	-	TRBJ2-1	CASSTNYNEQFF	TGTGCCAGCAGCACGAATTACAATGAGCAGTTCTTC
TRBV7-2	many	-	TRBJ2-3	CASSLLTDTQYF	TGTGCCAGCAGCTTATTGACAGATACGCAGTATTTT
TRBV6-1	many	-	TRBJ1-5	CASNTDRDQPQHF	TGTGCCAGCAATACCGACAGAGATCAGCCCCAGCATTTT
TRBV3-1	many	TRBD2	TRBJ2-7	CASSQLAGLEQYF	TGTGCCAGCAGCCAGTTAGCGGGTCTGGAGCAGTACTTC
TRBV27	medium-sized	TRBD2	TRBJ2-3	CASSFPSGSGTDTQYF	TGTGCCAGCAGTTTCCCTAGCGGGAGCGGCACAGATACGCAGTATTTT
TRBV6-2/TRBV6-3	many	TRBD2	TRBJ2-1	CASSYLAGGYNEQFF	TGTGCCAGCAGTTACTTAGCGGGAGGGTACAATGAGCAGTTCTTC
TRBV3-1	-	-	TRBJ2-1	CASSLSGPGEQFF	TGTGCCAGCAGCCTTTCCGGGCCGGGGGAGCAGTTCTTC